This T cell receptor (beta chain) was identified in a study of CD8 T cells in Susac syndrome. For the study at large: When their blood was taken, the Susac syndrome patients had either not yet had any therapy, were taking corticosteroids, or were taking intravenous immunoglobulin alone. Study-wide findings and caveats: Within Susac syndrome CD4+ T cell repertoires, clonal expansion was not evident.

Random-hexamer reverse transcription was applied to about 0.45 to 1 ug RNA. One entry per CDR3 protein results from TCRdb running MiXCR on the immunoSEQ multiplex PCR reads. This sample yields 180,000 or so distinct CDR3 sequences, of which around 94% are seen a single time; 0.085% to 0.1% belongs to the top ten. Concerning this clonotype itself: Its antigen is unidentified.

The CDR3 has 13 amino acids. Germline V gene sequence: CDR1 KGHSH, CDR2 LQKENI. V shed 6 bases, J shed 6 bases, and the junction held 6 bases outside the gene matches. The Susac syndrome patients fit the recently defined diagnostic criteria for definite or probable disease. FACS was used to enrich TEMRA cells, whereas the CD8+ and CD4+ T cells were obtained by negative isolation. The sequenced material came from CD4+ T cells from PBMCs. The sequence was obtained from a human donor with Susac syndrome. The V call is TRBV18, the J call TRBJ2-7, with 9 bases identical to TRBD2. Here the CDR3 DNA reads TGTGCCAGCTCGATGGCGGGGGGGAGCGAGCAGTACTTC. It translates to CASSMAGGSEQYF.